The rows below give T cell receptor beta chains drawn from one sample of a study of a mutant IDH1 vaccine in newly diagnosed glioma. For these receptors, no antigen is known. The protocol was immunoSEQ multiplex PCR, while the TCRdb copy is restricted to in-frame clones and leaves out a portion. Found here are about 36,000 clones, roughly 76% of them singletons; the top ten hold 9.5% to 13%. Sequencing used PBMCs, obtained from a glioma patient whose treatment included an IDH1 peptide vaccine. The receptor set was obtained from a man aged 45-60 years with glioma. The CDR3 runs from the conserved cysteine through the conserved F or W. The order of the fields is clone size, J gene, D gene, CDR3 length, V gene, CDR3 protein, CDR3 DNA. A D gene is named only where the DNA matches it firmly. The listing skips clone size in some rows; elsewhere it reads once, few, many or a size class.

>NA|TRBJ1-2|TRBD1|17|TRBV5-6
CASSFRDRGLEGYGYTF
TGTGCCAGCAGCTTCCGGGACAGGGGGTTAGAGGGCTATGGCTACACCTTC
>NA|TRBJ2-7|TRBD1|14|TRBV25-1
CASSPGQEFYEQYF
TGTGCCAGCTCCCCGGGACAGGAATTTTACGAGCAGTACTTC
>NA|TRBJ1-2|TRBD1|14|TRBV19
CASSLQGFYYGYTF
TGTGCCAGTAGCTTACAGGGGTTTTACTATGGCTACACCTTC
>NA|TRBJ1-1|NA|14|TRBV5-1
CASSLDPGNTEAFF
TGCGCCAGCAGCTTGGATCCTGGGAACACTGAAGCTTTCTTT
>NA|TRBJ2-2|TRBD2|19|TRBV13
CASSDIPLLAGGRTGELFF
TGTGCCAGCAGCGATATCCCCCTTCTAGCGGGGGGCCGAACCGGGGAGCTGTTTTTT
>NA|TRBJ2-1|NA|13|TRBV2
CASAPGGEYEQFF
TGTGCCAGCGCCCCCGGCGGGGAATATGAGCAGTTCTTC
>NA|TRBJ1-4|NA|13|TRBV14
CAVSRGPREKLFF
TGTGCAGTAAGCCGGGGGCCTAGGGAAAAACTGTTTTTT
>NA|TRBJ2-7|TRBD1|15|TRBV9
CASSVQGGTGSEQYF
TGTGCCAGCAGCGTCCAGGGGGGGACAGGGAGCGAGCAGTACTTC
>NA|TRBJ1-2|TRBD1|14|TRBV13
CASSPQGGGLGYTF
TGTGCCAGCAGTCCCCAGGGAGGGGGCTTGGGCTACACCTTC
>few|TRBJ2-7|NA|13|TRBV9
CASSVAQAYEQYF
TGTGCCAGCAGCGTAGCTCAGGCCTACGAGCAGTACTTC
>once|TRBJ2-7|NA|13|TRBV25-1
CASRQRATYEQYF
TGTGCCAGCAGACAGAGAGCCACCTACGAGCAGTACTTC
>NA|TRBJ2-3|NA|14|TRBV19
CASSIKGTPDTQYF
TGTGCCAGTAGTATAAAAGGGACCCCAGATACGCAGTATTTT
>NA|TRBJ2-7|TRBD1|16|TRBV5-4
CASSAGQGGRLYEQYF
TGTGCCAGCAGCGCCGGACAGGGAGGTCGACTCTACGAGCAGTACTTC
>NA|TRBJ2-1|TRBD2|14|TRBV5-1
CASSFSGAYNEQFF
TGCGCCAGCAGCTTTAGCGGGGCCTACAATGAGCAGTTCTTC
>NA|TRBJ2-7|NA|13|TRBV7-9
CASSPRTVYEQYF
TGTGCCAGCAGCCCGCGGACCGTCTACGAGCAGTACTTC
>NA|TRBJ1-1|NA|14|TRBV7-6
CASSLDKTNTEAFF
TGTGCCAGCAGCTTAGACAAGACGAACACTGAAGCTTTCTTT
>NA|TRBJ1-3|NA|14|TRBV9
CASSVGAFGNTIYF
TGTGCCAGCAGCGTCGGGGCTTTTGGAAACACCATATATTTT
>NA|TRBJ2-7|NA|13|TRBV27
CASRPSRPYEQYF
TGTGCCAGCAGACCGTCCAGACCCTACGAGCAGTACTTC
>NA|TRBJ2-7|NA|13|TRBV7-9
CASSLSGDYEQYF
TGTGCCAGCAGCTTATCAGGGGACTACGAGCAGTACTTC
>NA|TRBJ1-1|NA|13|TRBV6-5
CASSYSTGTEAFF
TGTGCCAGCAGTTACTCGACAGGAACTGAAGCTTTCTTT
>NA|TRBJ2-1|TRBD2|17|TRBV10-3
CAISSKTSGRGDNEQFF
TGTGCCATCAGCAGTAAGACTAGCGGGAGGGGTGACAATGAGCAGTTCTTC
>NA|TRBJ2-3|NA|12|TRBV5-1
CASSLAGDTQYF
TGCGCCAGCAGCTTGGCGGGGGATACGCAGTATTTT
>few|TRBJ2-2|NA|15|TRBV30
CAWSVLAANTGELFF
TGTGCCTGGAGTGTATTAGCGGCCAACACCGGGGAGCTGTTTTTT
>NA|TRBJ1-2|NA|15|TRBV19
CASNGVEGRIYGYTF
TGTGCCAGTAACGGAGTGGAGGGCAGGATCTATGGCTACACCTTC
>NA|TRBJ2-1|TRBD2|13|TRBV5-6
CASSWGLAGEQFF
TGTGCCAGCAGCTGGGGACTAGCGGGTGAGCAGTTCTTC
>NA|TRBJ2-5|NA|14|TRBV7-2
CASSSSQGEETQYF
TGTGCCAGCAGCTCTTCCCAGGGAGAGGAGACCCAGTACTTC
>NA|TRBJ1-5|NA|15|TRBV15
CATSRDRGDSQPQHF
TGTGCCACCAGCAGAGATCGAGGGGATAGTCAGCCCCAGCATTTT
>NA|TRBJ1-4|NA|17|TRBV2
CASKDFGRGRSGEKLFF
TGTGCCAGCAAAGATTTTGGAAGGGGTAGGAGTGGTGAAAAACTGTTTTTT
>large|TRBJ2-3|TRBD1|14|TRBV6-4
CASSEGQGADTQYF
TGTGCCAGCAGTGAGGGACAGGGGGCAGATACGCAGTATTTT
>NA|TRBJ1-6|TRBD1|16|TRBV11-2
CASSSLRTGHNSPLHF
TGTGCCAGCAGCTCACTCCGGACAGGTCATAATTCACCCCTCCACTTT
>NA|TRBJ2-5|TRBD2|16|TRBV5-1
CASSLVTSDLGETQYF
TGCGCCAGCAGCTTGGTGACTAGCGATCTCGGTGAGACCCAGTACTTC
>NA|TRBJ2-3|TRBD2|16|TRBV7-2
CASSLTQRGNTDTQYF
TGTGCCAGCAGCTTAACCCAGCGGGGGAACACAGATACGCAGTATTTT
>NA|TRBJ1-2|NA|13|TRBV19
CAVYSKTNYGYTF
TGTGCCGTATACAGCAAGACTAACTATGGCTACACCTTC
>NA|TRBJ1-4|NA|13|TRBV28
CASSFGTGEKLFF
TGTGCCAGCAGTTTCGGGACCGGTGAAAAACTGTTTTTT
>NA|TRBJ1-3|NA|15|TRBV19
CASSIQSGPGNTIYF
TGTGCCAGTAGTATACAGTCCGGGCCTGGAAACACCATATATTTT
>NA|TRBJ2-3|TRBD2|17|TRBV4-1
CASSQPEGQRDSDTQYF
TGCGCCAGCAGCCAACCGGAGGGGCAGCGGGACTCAGATACGCAGTATTTT
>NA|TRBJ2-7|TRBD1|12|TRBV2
CASRGQDYEQYF
TGTGCCAGCAGGGGACAGGACTACGAGCAGTACTTC
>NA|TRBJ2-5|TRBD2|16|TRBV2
CASSGQSRGTRETQYF
TGTGCCAGCAGTGGTCAAAGTAGGGGGACTAGGGAGACCCAGTACTTC
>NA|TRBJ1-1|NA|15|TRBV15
CATSRSGQLHTEAFF
TGTGCCACCAGCAGGTCAGGCCAGCTCCACACTGAAGCTTTCTTT
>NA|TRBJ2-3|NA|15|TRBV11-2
CASKEGRGRTDTQYF
TGTGCCAGCAAAGAAGGTAGGGGCCGCACAGATACGCAGTATTTT
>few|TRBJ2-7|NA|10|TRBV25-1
CASSDYEQYF
TGTGCCAGCAGTGACTACGAGCAGTACTTC